These T cell receptor beta chains were read from a single sample in a study of blood T cell repertoires in COVID-19. The method was immunoSEQ multiplex PCR; TCRdb's version includes in-frame clones alone and lacks a portion of them. This table has 200,000 to 250,000 clones, 75% to 90% appearing once. The sequenced sample was PBMCs or T cells enriched from blood (not recorded which). The receptors stem from a young woman in a cohort exposed to, infected with or recovered from COVID-19 (not recorded which). Each CDR3 is given with its conserved first and last residue. The D gene is left open where the match is weak. Clone size is stated in some rows and not others, as once, few, many or a class when expanded.

clone_size,j_call,d_call,v_call,cdr3_nt,cdr3_aa
.,TRBJ2-1,.,TRBV27,TGTGCCAGCAGTTTATTGCCGACTATTGGCGACAATGAGCAGTTCTTC,CASSLLPTIGDNEQFF
.,TRBJ1-1,.,TRBV27,TGTGCCAGCAGGTGGACAGAGATGAACACTGAAGCTTTCTTT,CASRWTEMNTEAFF
.,TRBJ2-3,.,TRBV24-1,TGTGCCACCAGTGATAGAAGTAGCCTATATACGCAGTATTTT,CATSDRSSLYTQYF
once,TRBJ1-6,TRBD1,TRBV28,TGTGCCAGCAGCGCCGAGGGGGCGTCCTATAATTCACCCCTCCACTTT,CASSAEGASYNSPLHF
.,TRBJ1-1,TRBD1,TRBV4-1,TGCGCCAGCAGACAGGGGGCAAGGGACACTGAAGCTTTCTTT,CASRQGARDTEAFF
.,TRBJ2-3,.,TRBV21-1,TGTGCCAGCAGCAAGACAGGACCTAGCGGGTATCACCGAATCGATACGCAGTATTTT,CASSKTGPSGYHRIDTQYF
.,TRBJ1-2,.,TRBV19,TGTGCCAGTAGCCCCGGACAGCCTTATGGCTACACCTTC,CASSPGQPYGYTF
.,TRBJ2-3,TRBD1,TRBV7-3,TGTGCCAGCAGCTCCGGACAGGGAATAGATACGCAGTATTTT,CASSSGQGIDTQYF
.,TRBJ2-3,TRBD1,TRBV11-3,TGTGCCAGCAAGGGACAGGGCCCAGATACGCAGTATTTT,CASKGQGPDTQYF
.,TRBJ1-5,.,TRBV7-2,TGTGCCAGCAGGCTATTCAATCAGCCCCAGCATTTT,CASRLFNQPQHF
.,TRBJ1-2,TRBD1,TRBV2,TGTGCCAGCAGTGAAAGGGGGACAGGGGGCGTCGGAAGCTATGGCTACACCTTC,CASSERGTGGVGSYGYTF
.,TRBJ2-3,TRBD2,TRBV6-5,TGTGCCAGCAGGCGGACTAGCAACACAGATACGCAGTATTTT,CASRRTSNTDTQYF
.,TRBJ2-3,TRBD2,TRBV5-5,TGTGCCAGCAGCTTGGTAGCGGACCGGGGGGGTACGCAGTATTTT,CASSLVADRGGTQYF
few,TRBJ2-3,TRBD2,TRBV5-1,TGCGCCAGCAGCTTGGTGGCGGGAGTGATGACAGATACGCAGTATTTT,CASSLVAGVMTDTQYF
few,TRBJ1-1,.,TRBV5-6,TGTGCCAGCAGCTTGTCCAGGAACACTGAAGCTTTCTTT,CASSLSRNTEAFF
.,TRBJ2-2,TRBD2,TRBV7-6,TGTGCCAGCAGCTTATTACCGGGACTAGCGACCGGGGAGCTGTTTTTT,CASSLLPGLATGELFF
.,TRBJ1-3,.,TRBV6-5,TGTGCCAGCAGCTTAAGACAGGAACGGAACACCATATATTTT,CASSLRQERNTIYF
.,TRBJ1-6,TRBD1,TRBV25-1,TGTGCCAGCAGTGACCCTCGACAGGGCCATAATTCACCCCTCCACTTT,CASSDPRQGHNSPLHF
.,TRBJ2-7,.,TRBV7-6,TGTGCCAGCAGCTTATTAGGGGGGGCCTACGAGCAGTACTTC,CASSLLGGAYEQYF
.,TRBJ1-5,TRBD1,TRBV7-9,TGTGCCAGCAGCACGACAGGGGGCAATCAGCCCCAGCATTTT,CASSTTGGNQPQHF
.,TRBJ1-2,.,TRBV10-3,TGTGCCATCCAAAGAGAGGGACTAACGTCCCCCCGGGGCTACACCTTC,CAIQREGLTSPRGYTF
.,TRBJ2-1,TRBD2,TRBV2,TGTGCCAGCGGACTAGACGAGACTAGCGGGCGTAATGAGCAGTTCTTC,CASGLDETSGRNEQFF
.,TRBJ2-2,TRBD2,TRBV9,TGTGCCAGCAGCGTAGTCCCCGGGAGGGAGGTCGGGGAGCTGTTTTTT,CASSVVPGREVGELFF